The 8 T cell receptor beta chains below were found in one sample sequenced in a study of graft-versus-host responses after intestinal transplantation. Assay used: immunoSEQ multiplex PCR; TCRdb lists only in-frame clones, some missing. The sample contains approximately 97,000 clones, 75% to 95% of which appear only once. Their antigens are not known. This material consisted of unstimulated CD4+ T cells sorted from spleen or lymph node cells, taken before transplant. The receptors shown here come from a human donor who was the organ donor for an intestinal transplant.

The V gene is TRBV4-2, the J gene TRBJ2-7, with D unclear. CDR3 size: 14 residues. Trimming took 0 bases from V and 0 from J, leaving 6 bases between them. Germline lookup yields CDR1 LGHNA and CDR2 YNFKEQ. In DNA form, the CDR3 reads TGTGCCAGCAGCCAAGATCACGGCTCCTACGAGCAGTACTTC. Translation gives CASSQDHGSYEQYF.

This sequence joins TRBV18 and TRBJ2-4; possible D gene TRBD1, 6 bases. Germline values: CDR1 KGHSH, CDR2 LQKENI. Deletions cut 3 bases from V and 5 bases from J, with 14 bases between. This CDR3 is built from 15 residues. The CDR3, as DNA: TGTGCCAGCTCACCCCTCCAGGGGCCCGAAAACATTCAGTACTTC. It yields the protein CASSPLQGPENIQYF. Full variable domain (outside the CDR3, taken from reference TRBV18 and TRBJ2-4): NAGVMQNPRHLVRRRGQEARLRCSPMKGHSHVYWYRQLPEEGLKFMVYLQKENIIDESGMPKERFSAEFPKEGPSILRIQQVVRGDSAAYFCASSPLQGPENIQYFGAGTRLSVL.

The chain links TRBV7-9 to TRBJ1-1, with D possibly being TRBD1 (6 bases). Per the germline V gene, CDR1 is SEHNR and CDR2 is FQNEAQ (reference sequence). There are 14 residues in the CDR3. V was clipped by 8 bases and J by 3 bases, with 16 bases between them. The CDR3 loop reads CASSPRGGDTEAFF. The CDR3 DNA reads TGTGCCAGCTCCCCTAGGGGGGGGGACACTGAAGCTTTCTTT.

The rearrangement uses TRBV7-9 and TRBJ1-2; D gene ambiguous. The V end was cut by 0 bases, the J end by 2 bases, with 13 bases between. Germline V gene lookup returns CDR1 SEHNR and CDR2 FQNEAQ (reference sequence). The CDR3 totals 16 residues. This CDR3 is CASSLAREERNYGYTF. In DNA, the CDR3 is TGTGCCAGCAGCTTAGCGCGTGAGGAGCGAAACTATGGCTACACCTTC.

The chain's CDR3 is CASSETGSGNSYTF. The CDR3 region has the DNA TGTGCCAGCAGTGAAACAGGGAGCGGTAATAGCTACACCTTC. The chain uses TRBV2 and TRBJ1-2; TRBD1 is a possible D gene (6 bases). The V end was cut by 2 bases, the J end by 9 bases, with 16 bases between. Germline V gene lookup returns CDR1 SNHLY and CDR2 FYNNEI. The CDR3 has 14 amino acids.

This clone was recorded a few times. V is TRBV19 and J is TRBJ1-1; unclear D gene. Per germline, CDR1 LNHDA and CDR2 SQIVND (reference sequence). The CDR3 spans 14 residues. Trimming took 3 bases from V and 0 from J, leaving 8 bases between them. The CDR3 reads CASSMYSMNTEAFF. The DNA of the CDR3 is TGTGCCAGTAGTATGTACTCCATGAACACTGAAGCTTTCTTT.

As DNA, the CDR3 is TGTGCCAGCAGCGCTCGGGGTTCGAACACCGGGGAGCTGTTTTTT. Translation gives CASSARGSNTGELFF. V and J are TRBV9 and TRBJ2-2; D may be TRBD2 (5 bases). With 3 bases removed from V and 0 bases from J, the gap between germline ends came to 9 bases. The germline V gene encodes CDR1 SGDLS and CDR2 YYNGEE. The CDR3 has 15 residues. Supplemented by reference TRBV9 and TRBJ2-2, the full variable domain reads DSGVTQTPKHLITATGQRVTLRCSPRSGDLSVYWYQQSLDQGLQFLIQYYNGEERAKGNILERFSAQQFPDLHSELNLSSLELGDSALYFCASSARGSNTGELFFGEGSRLTVL.

The gene calls are TRBV2 and TRBJ2-7; D remains ambiguous. This CDR3 is built from 12 residues. Trimming left V 3 bases short and J 6 bases short, with 9 bases between. The germline CDR1 and CDR2 sequences are SNHLY and FYNNEI. The CDR3 here is CASSDPRSEQYF. The CDR3 DNA reads as TGTGCCAGCAGTGATCCCCGCAGCGAGCAGTACTTC.